This TCR beta chain originates from a study of EBV T-cell therapy then PD-1 blockade in nasopharyngeal carcinoma. Clones were sequenced by immunoSEQ multiplex PCR, and TCRdb holds only the in-frame ones, with some missing. The table includes fewer than 25,000 clones, about 87% detected once. Germline CDR1 is SGHVS and CDR2 is FNYEAQ. The CDR3 sequence is 15 residues long. V dropped 1 base and J dropped 2 bases, with 12 bases sitting between them. This sample's treatment: AdE1-LMPpoly-expanded autologous EBV-specific T-cell therapy followed by anti-PD-1 nivolumab. Comment on this clone: Antigen specificity is unknown.

The sample was CD8+ T cells from blood, taken around day 58 from a patient whose treatment included autologous EBV-specific T cells and nivolumab. The receptor's source is a man aged 35 to 55 with nasopharyngeal carcinoma. The chain is built from TRBV7-6 and TRBJ2-7; possible D gene TRBD1, 6 bases. The CDR3 protein is CASSLGTEFTYEQYF. CDR3 sequence (DNA): TGTGCCAGCAGCTTAGGGACAGAATTCACCTACGAGCAGTACTTC.